A selection of T cell receptor beta chains follows, all from one sample in a study of vaccination and CD4 T cells after COVID-19. Each CDR3 protein is one row after TCRdb ran MiXCR on the PCR reads. The table lists under 30,000 distinct CDR3 sequences, roughly 50% of them singletons. The source was CD4+ T cells from blood, collected about 7 months after SARS-CoV-2 vaccination. The receptors were gathered from a human donor who had recovered from COVID-19. The CDR3 runs from the conserved cysteine through the conserved F or W. D genes are given only for firm matches. A row's size may be missing; if present it is once, few, many or a size class.

>TRBV2|NA|TRBJ2-3|NA
TGTGCCAGCAACCCAGGGATAGATACGCAGTATTTT
CASNPGIDTQYF
>TRBV28|NA|TRBJ2-2|NA
TGTGCCAGCAGCCTCAGGTCCGGGGAGCTGTTTTTT
CASSLRSGELFF
>TRBV7-2|NA|TRBJ2-7|TRBD2
TGTGCCAGCAGCTTAACATTTCGGTTGGGTGGGAGGGCCTCCTACGAGCAGTACTTC
CASSLTFRLGGRASYEQYF
>TRBV19|few|TRBJ1-2|TRBD1
TGTGCCAGTAGTACCGACAGGGGTAACTATGGCTACACCTTC
CASSTDRGNYGYTF
>TRBV20-1|few|TRBJ1-6|NA
TGCAGTGCTAGGGCAGTAGGTGGTTCACCCCTCCACTTT
CSARAVGGSPLHF
>TRBV2|NA|TRBJ1-5|TRBD1
TGTGCCAGCAGAAGACAGGGGGAGGGCAATCAGCCCCAGCATTTT
CASRRQGEGNQPQHF
>TRBV7-2|NA|TRBJ1-2|NA
TGTGCCAGCAGCTATTTCTCGGACAGCAAATATGGCTACACCTTC
CASSYFSDSKYGYTF
>TRBV6-2/TRBV6-3|few|TRBJ2-7|NA
TGTGCCAGCAGTTGGGGTAGCTCCTACGAGCAGTACTTC
CASSWGSSYEQYF
>TRBV29-1|NA|TRBJ1-2|TRBD1
TGCAGCGGCGAGGACAGGGTAGGTTCGGACTATGGCTACACCTTC
CSGEDRVGSDYGYTF
>TRBV15|NA|TRBJ1-5|NA
TGTGCCACCAGCAGAGGCCCCTGGGTGGAAGGCAATCAGCCCCAGCATTTT
CATSRGPWVEGNQPQHF
>TRBV12-3/TRBV12-4|few|TRBJ2-7|NA
TGTGCCAGCAGTTTCTTCGGAGGGGGCTCCTACGAGCAGTACTTC
CASSFFGGGSYEQYF
>TRBV4-1|NA|TRBJ2-3|NA
TGCGCCAGCAGCCAGCGGAGCGTGGCAACAGATACGCAGTATTTT
CASSQRSVATDTQYF
>TRBV11-1|NA|TRBJ2-5|NA
TGTGCCAGCAGCTTGGGAAGAGAGACCCAGTACTTC
CASSLGRETQYF
>TRBV20-1|few|TRBJ1-1|TRBD1
TGCAGTGGCCAAGGGGGCGGAGACACTGAAGCTTTCTTT
CSGQGGGDTEAFF
>TRBV19|NA|TRBJ1-1|TRBD1
TGTGCCAGTAGTATAGATCCTGGGACAGGGGCTTGGAACACTGAAGCTTTCTTT
CASSIDPGTGAWNTEAFF
>TRBV11-2|NA|TRBJ2-2|TRBD2
TGTGCCAGCAGCTTCCTGAGACCGGGAGGCACCGGGGAGCTGTTTTTT
CASSFLRPGGTGELFF
>TRBV6-1|few|TRBJ1-5|TRBD1
TGTGCCAGCAGTGACCCCCAGGGGGCCAAGAACAATCAGCCCCAGCATTTT
CASSDPQGAKNNQPQHF
>TRBV10-2|NA|TRBJ2-3|TRBD2
TGCGCCAGCGACCTAGCGGGGGTGTCTAGCACAGATACGCAGTATTTT
CASDLAGVSSTDTQYF
>TRBV6-1|NA|TRBJ2-1|NA
TGTGCCAGCAGCCCCGGCAACAATGAGCAGTTCTTC
CASSPGNNEQFF
>TRBV20-1|NA|TRBJ1-1|NA
TGCAGTGCTAGAGACCGGACGGTCTGGGGCACTGAAGCTTTCTTT
CSARDRTVWGTEAFF
>TRBV20-1|NA|TRBJ1-6|NA
TGCAGTGCTCAGGGGTCTGCGAATTCACCCCTCCACTTT
CSAQGSANSPLHF
>TRBV6-1|NA|TRBJ1-2|TRBD1
TGTGCCAGCAGACCCGACAGGGGTAGGGAGGGCTACACCTTC
CASRPDRGREGYTF
>TRBV27|NA|TRBJ2-7|NA
TGTGCCAGCAGTTTGGGGCGGGATGTCTACGAGCAGTACTTC
CASSLGRDVYEQYF
>TRBV20-1|NA|TRBJ1-2|NA
TGCAGTGAGCCGGGGGACCATGGCTACACCTTC
CSEPGDHGYTF
>TRBV20-1|NA|TRBJ1-6|NA
TGCAGTCCCCAAAGGGAGGTTGAGTCACCCCTCCACTTT
CSPQREVESPLHF
>TRBV6-1|NA|TRBJ2-1|TRBD2
TGTGCCAGCAGGTGGATAGCGGGAGAGGATGAGCAGTTCTTC
CASRWIAGEDEQFF
>TRBV10-3|NA|TRBJ2-7|TRBD1
TGTGCCATCGGTCGAGGGACAGGGGGCTCCTACGAGCAGTACTTC
CAIGRGTGGSYEQYF
>TRBV7-8|NA|TRBJ2-7|NA
TGTGCCAGCAGCTTACTCGGCGGCTCCCGCTACGAGCAGTACTTC
CASSLLGGSRYEQYF
>TRBV7-6|once|TRBJ1-4|NA
TGTGCCAGCAGCCCGGCCGCGGGGGTAGCGGGAGGCCATGAAAAACTGTTTTTT
CASSPAAGVAGGHEKLFF
>TRBV18|NA|TRBJ1-5|NA
TGTGCCAGCTCACCATTTGGAGGGCCTCAGCCCCAGCATTTT
CASSPFGGPQPQHF
>TRBV19|NA|TRBJ2-3|TRBD1
TGTGCCAGTAGTCCCGACAGGGGGCAGGAAGATACGCAGTATTTT
CASSPDRGQEDTQYF
>TRBV2|few|TRBJ1-5|NA
TGTGCCAGCAATGGGGGTAGCAATCAGCCCCAGCATTTT
CASNGGSNQPQHF
>TRBV24-1|NA|TRBJ2-3|NA
TGTGCCACCAGCCACTTTGATAGCACAGATACGCAGTATTTT
CATSHFDSTDTQYF
>TRBV6-2/TRBV6-3|NA|TRBJ1-3|NA
TGTGCCAGCAGTTACCAAACAGGCGGAGCTGGAAACACCATATATTTT
CASSYQTGGAGNTIYF
>TRBV7-6|NA|TRBJ2-1|NA
TGTGCCAGCAGCGCGATCCCGGGACTGGCGGAGAGAAGCTCCTACAATGAGCAGTTCTTC
CASSAIPGLAERSSYNEQFF
>TRBV7-6|NA|TRBJ2-3|NA
TGTGCCAGCAGCTTACTCAGCGGGAGCACAGATACGCAGTATTTT
CASSLLSGSTDTQYF
>TRBV7-9|NA|TRBJ2-5|NA
TGTGCCAGCAGCTTAGTCGCTCAAGAGACCCAGTACTTC
CASSLVAQETQYF
>TRBV19|few|TRBJ2-5|TRBD1
TGTGCCACGGGCACAGGGGGAGAGACCCAGTACTTC
CATGTGGETQYF
>TRBV18|NA|TRBJ2-3|NA
TGTGCCAGCTCACCACCGGACAAGGGGGTCACAGATACGCAGTATTTT
CASSPPDKGVTDTQYF
>TRBV12-3/TRBV12-4|NA|TRBJ1-1|NA
TGTGCCAGCAGGCTGGGACAAAAGAACACTGAAGCTTTCTTT
CASRLGQKNTEAFF
>TRBV2|NA|TRBJ2-1|TRBD1
TGTGCCAGCCGACAGGGGATATGGGAGCAGTTCTTC
CASRQGIWEQFF
>TRBV4-1|NA|TRBJ2-5|TRBD1
TGCGCCAGCAGCATTCAGACAGGGGACAGAAAGACCCAGTACTTC
CASSIQTGDRKTQYF
>TRBV1|NA|TRBJ1-2|NA
TGCACCAGCAGCCAAGACCCCACCATCGACAGGGGATTTGGCTACACCTTC
CTSSQDPTIDRGFGYTF
>TRBV20-1|NA|TRBJ2-3|NA
TGCAGTGCTTGCCTAGGGGGGAGGGGGGATACGCAGTATTTT
CSACLGGRGDTQYF
>TRBV18|NA|TRBJ2-2|NA
TGTGCCAGCTCACCATTGGGGGTTTCATACACCGGGGAGCTGTTTTTT
CASSPLGVSYTGELFF
>TRBV28|NA|TRBJ1-5|NA
TGTGCCAGCAGTTTTTCCAGGGGCGGCGGCCAGCCCCAGCATTTT
CASSFSRGGGQPQHF
>TRBV7-9|few|TRBJ2-7|NA
TGTGCCAGCAGCTTAAACTCAGGTTCACCCGAGCAGTACTTC
CASSLNSGSPEQYF
>TRBV12-3/TRBV12-4|NA|TRBJ1-2|NA
TGTGCCAGCATAATATCGGGACATGACTATGGCTACACCTTC
CASIISGHDYGYTF
>TRBV6-5|few|TRBJ2-5|TRBD2
TGTGCCAGCAGTTACGGGGGTAGCGGGCAGGGTAAAGAGACCCAGTACTTC
CASSYGGSGQGKETQYF
>TRBV20-1|NA|TRBJ2-7|NA
TGCAGTGGAGCCGGTGGCTACGAGCAGTACTTC
CSGAGGYEQYF